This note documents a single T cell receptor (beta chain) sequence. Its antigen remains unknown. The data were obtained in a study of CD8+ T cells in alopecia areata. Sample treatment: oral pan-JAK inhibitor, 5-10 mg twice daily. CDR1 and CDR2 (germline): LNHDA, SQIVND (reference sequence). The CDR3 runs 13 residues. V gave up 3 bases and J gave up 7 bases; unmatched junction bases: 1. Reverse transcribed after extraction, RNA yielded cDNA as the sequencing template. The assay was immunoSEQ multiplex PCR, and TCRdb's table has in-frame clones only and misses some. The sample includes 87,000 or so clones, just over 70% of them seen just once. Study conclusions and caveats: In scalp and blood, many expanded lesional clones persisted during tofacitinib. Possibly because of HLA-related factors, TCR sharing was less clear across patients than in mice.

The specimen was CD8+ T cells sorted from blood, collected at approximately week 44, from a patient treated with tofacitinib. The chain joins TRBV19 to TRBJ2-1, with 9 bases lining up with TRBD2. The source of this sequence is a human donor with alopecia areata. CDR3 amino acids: CASSMTSGNEQFF. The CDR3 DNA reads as TGTGCCAGTAGTATGACTAGCGGAAATGAGCAGTTCTTC.